Presented here are 21 T cell receptor beta chains from one specimen sequenced in a study of T cells in Graves' hyperthyroidism and ophthalmopathy (dated by TCRdb to between 2018 and 2021). The library was generated by multiplex PCR. Instrument on record: Illumina HiSeq 2000. The TCR beta CDR3 regions were amplified from RNA transcripts. For the first round of RT-PCR on the TCR CDR3, the HTBI primer set was used together with the Qiagen OneStep RT-PCR kit. In-frame beta chains were kept once TCRdb had trimmed the public reads at Q25 with fastp and called clones with MiXCR. Each entry is one CDR3 protein sequence, shown with its most common DNA and genes. The sample table contains roughly 510,000 distinct CDR3 sequences; only one count was recorded for around 43% of them. The top ten constitute around 44% of the sample. The sequencing sample was made of peripheral blood or thyroid tissue (not recorded which). These receptors all stem from an adult woman with Graves' disease, either hyperthyroidism or ophthalmopathy (not recorded which).

This clonotype has at least ten counts. CDR3 residues: CSVDSQGYGYTF. The CDR3 DNA sequence: TGCAGCGTCGATTCACAGGGGTATGGCTACACCTTC. This rearrangement joins TRBV29-1 to TRBJ1-2; 7 bases are a match to TRBD1. This CDR3 comprises 12 residues. Germline V lookup: CDR1 SQVTM, CDR2 ANQGSEA. V was clipped by 6 bases and J by 5 bases; unmatched bases: 6.

This clonotype has a single count. This chain connects TRBV7-3 to TRBJ2-2; 8 bases agree with TRBD1. V shed 6 bases and J 6 bases; nucleotides not matched to a gene: 6. This CDR3 contains 14 residues. Per the germline V gene, CDR1 is SGHTA and CDR2 is FQGTGA. CDR3 nucleotides: TGTGCCAGCAGACCGGGACAGGCTCCCGGGGAGCTGTTTTTT. This sequence encodes CASRPGQAPGELFF.

This clonotype has a handful of counts. The chain links TRBV6-2 or TRBV6-3 to TRBJ1-5; D remains unclear. This CDR3 region has 10 residues. V was pared by 8 bases and J by 9 bases, with 8 bases between. Germline values: CDR1 MNHEY, CDR2 SVGEGT. The DNA of the CDR3 is TGTGCCAGCGAGGTAGGGCCCCAGCATTTT. Its protein is CASEVGPQHF.

This clonotype was picked up many times. The rearrangement uses TRBV12-3 or TRBV12-4 and TRBJ1-5; D unclear. The CDR3 spans 14 residues. Trimming shortened V by 8 bases and J by 4 bases, and 15 bases separated the two germline ends. CDR3 residues: CASGRAGGNQPQHF. CDR3 coding DNA: TGTGCCAGCGGAAGAGCGGGAGGGAATCAGCCCCAGCATTTT.

Turning to this clonotype: A read error may account for a junction end that differs from germline. The chain is built from TRBV9 and TRBJ2-7; a weak D match, TRBD1 (5 bases). The CDR3 length is 13 residues. Germline CDR1 SGDLS, CDR2 YYNGEE. Written as DNA, the CDR3 is TGCGCCAGCAGGCGACAGACCACCTACGAGCAGTACTTC. It encodes CASRRQTTYEQYF.

The rearrangement joins TRBV24-1 to TRBJ1-5, with a possible D match to TRBD1 (6 bases). The CDR3 spans 15 residues. Trimming removed 7 bases at V and 0 bases at J, with 12 bases between. The V gene's germline CDR1 is KGHDR and CDR2 SFDVKD. CDR3: CATRRDIDSNQPQHF. Here the CDR3 DNA reads TGTGCCACCAGACGGGACATTGATAGCAATCAGCCCCAGCATTTT.

The chain employs TRBV7-9 and TRBJ1-4; D not resolved. The ends were cut back, 5 bases at V and 1 base at J, with 17 bases in the middle. The CDR3 is 17 residues long. Germline-derived CDR1 and CDR2 are SEHNR and FQNEAQ (reference sequence). CDR3 amino acids: CASSPPSGSVTNEKLFF. The CDR3 bases are TGTGCCAGCAGCCCCCCTTCGGGTAGTGTAACTAATGAAAAACTGTTTTTT.

This clonotype occurred many times. The gene calls are TRBV7-9 and TRBJ2-2; no reliable D call. The CDR3 has 13 residues. CDR1 and CDR2 (germline): SEHNR, FQNEAQ (reference sequence). With 5 bases removed from V and 6 bases from J, the gap between germline ends came to 10 bases. The CDR3 reads CASSPAGPGELFF. The DNA of the CDR3 is TGTGCCAGCAGCCCAGCAGGTCCCGGGGAGCTGTTTTTT.

The rearrangement uses TRBV28 and TRBJ1-1; the match to TRBD1 covers 10 bases. CDR1 and CDR2 (germline): MDHEN, SYDVKM. This CDR3 region has 12 residues. The V gene end was trimmed by 8 bases and the J gene end by 9 bases; junction bases not matched to a gene: 6. Here the CDR3 reads CASGGQGRKAFF. The CDR3 DNA is TGTGCCAGCGGGGGACAGGGGAGGAAAGCTTTCTTT.

In its sample, this clonotype was seen many times. This chain uses TRBV15 with TRBJ2-7; D unclear. CDR1 and CDR2 (germline): LNHNV, YYDKDF (reference sequence). The CDR3 contains 14 residues. V was trimmed by 0 bases and J by 6 bases, leaving 12 bases between them. For the CDR3, the DNA is TGTGCCACCAGCAGAGACCATGCATTTCTCGAGCAGTACTTC. Protein: CATSRDHAFLEQYF.

This clonotype was seen many times. The genes are TRBV20-1 and TRBJ2-5; 7 bases are shared with TRBD2. Trimming removed 0 bases from V and 0 bases from J; junction bases left unmatched: 4. Germline V lookup: CDR1 DFQATT, CDR2 SNEGSKA (reference sequence). CDR3 size: 15 residues. Here the CDR3 DNA reads TGCAGTGCTAGAGACCCACTAGCGTACCAAGAGACCCAGTACTTC. Encoded protein: CSARDPLAYQETQYF.

The chain couples TRBV14 to TRBJ2-7; 8 nucleotides align to TRBD2. The V gene's germline CDR1 is SGHDN and CDR2 FVKESK. The V gene end was trimmed by 5 bases and the J gene end by 2 bases; junction bases not matched to a gene: 5. This CDR3 is 14 amino acids long. CDR3 residues: CASSTSGHPYEQYF. The DNA for the CDR3 is TGTGCCAGCAGCACTAGCGGTCACCCCTACGAGCAGTACTTC.

This clonotype was seen a handful of times. The chain joins TRBV20-1 to TRBJ2-3; a weak D match, TRBD2 (6 bases). Trimming cost V 3 bases and J 0 bases, with 16 bases left between them. CDR3 size: 16 residues. Germline V lookup: CDR1 DFQATT, CDR2 SNEGSKA (reference sequence). CDR3 amino acids: CSARGMTSYSTDTQYF. The CDR3 DNA follows: TGCAGTGCTAGGGGGATGACTAGTTATAGCACAGATACGCAGTATTTT.

This clonotype was counted at least ten times. J is TRBJ1-2 and V is TRBV6-2 or TRBV6-3; D might be TRBD1 (5 bases). This CDR3 region has 13 residues. Trimming stripped 2 bases from V and 5 bases from J, with 9 bases between. Germline CDR1 reads MNHEY; CDR2 reads SVGEGT. This CDR3 reads CASSYGATYGYTF. The DNA for the CDR3 is TGTGCCAGCAGTTACGGGGCGACGTATGGCTACACCTTC.

This clonotype was observed a few times. No DNA is shown, since the ends of the CDR3 on it are uncertain; the CDR3 is the one TCRdb lists. The chain couples TRBV7-6 to TRBJ1-5. The germline gives CDR1 SGHVS, CDR2 FNYEAQ. The CDR3 numbers 18 amino acids, ends counted. CDR3 region: CASSLDEGWASGNPYEHF.

The chain recombines TRBV9 with TRBJ2-7; 9 bases are shared with TRBD1. This CDR3 region has 15 residues. The junction had 4 bases not matched to a gene; V was cut back by 0 bases and J by 3 bases. Germline V gene lookup returns CDR1 SGDLS and CDR2 YYNGEE. The CDR3 region is CASSVETGQGYEQYF. In DNA, the CDR3 is TGTGCCAGCAGCGTAGAGACGGGACAGGGCTACGAGCAGTACTTC.

There are many counts of this clonotype. As DNA, the CDR3 is TGTGCCAGCAGCCCTACCCCTGGACGGATCTACGAGCAGTACTTC. It codes for CASSPTPGRIYEQYF. The gene calls are TRBV5-8 and TRBJ2-7; D is ambiguous. CDR1 and CDR2 from the germline V gene are SGHTS and YDEGEE. The CDR3 contains 15 residues. The V end was cut by 4 bases, the J end by 3 bases, with 17 bases between.

On this clonotype: A much bigger clone sits one base away, suggesting this may be a read error. The J gene is TRBJ1-2, the V gene TRBV10-2; unclear D gene. This CDR3 is 13 amino acids long. Germline CDR1 is WSHSY and CDR2 is SAAADI. CDR3 sequence: CASSDRWDYGYAF. In nucleotides, the CDR3 is TGCGCCAGCAGTGACCGATGGGATTATGGCTACGCCTTC.

The chain employs TRBV15 and TRBJ2-5, with 7 bases matching TRBD2. This CDR3 contains 13 residues. The germline gives CDR1 LNHNV, CDR2 YYDKDF (reference sequence). Germline trimming cut 8 bases from V and 3 bases from J; bases unmatched to any gene: 6. CDR3 sequence (DNA): TGTGCCACCGGGGAGGCGGGGGAAGAGACCCAGTACTTC. Its translation is CATGEAGEETQYF.

The chain uses TRBV7-3 and TRBJ2-2; D is perhaps TRBD2 (7 bases). Trimming shortened V by 1 base and J by 7 bases, and 16 bases separated the two germline ends. CDR1 is SGHTA and CDR2 is FQGTGA in the germline V gene. The CDR3 runs 16 residues. As DNA, the CDR3 is TGTGCCAGCAGCTTAAGGGACGGGGGGCAGGTCGGGGAGCTGTTTTTT. Its translation: CASSLRDGGQVGELFF.

The chain is built from TRBV4-2 and TRBJ1-1; D perhaps matches TRBD1 (5 bases). V was shortened by 0 bases and J by 10 bases, with 18 bases between the two germline ends. This CDR3 is 15 amino acids long. Germline V gene data show CDR1 as LGHNA and CDR2 as YNFKEQ. CDR3 nucleotides: TGTGCCAGCAGCCAAGATGAATTTGGCAGGCAGGGAGCTTTCTTT. The encoded protein is CASSQDEFGRQGAFF.